This T cell receptor beta chain stems from a study of shared T cell receptors in the human thymus. CDR1 and CDR2 (germline): GTSNPN, SVGIG (reference sequence). This CDR3 comprises 16 residues. Losses at the gene ends were 5 bases for V and 0 bases for J; bases not matched to a gene: 6. Sequencing was performed with immunoSEQ multiplex PCR; in TCRdb, only in-frame clones are kept and a portion is missing. The profile shows 540,000 or so clones, around 78% of them singletons. In addition, the sample was reused for a study of human thymus T cells. This second report adds: Donation was from healthy Finnish infants who were having corrective surgery that addressed congenital heart defects.

The J gene is TRBJ1-5, the V gene TRBV30; TRBD1 aligns across 11 bases. The clonotype was recovered from a boy younger than two with a congenital heart defect. The sequenced sample was thymocytes. The CDR3 DNA sequence: TGTGCCTGGGGGGACAGGGGGGATAATAGCAATCAGCCCCAGCATTTT. Encoded protein: CAWGDRGDNSNQPQHF.